This is a list of T cell receptor beta chains from one sample in a study of shared clonotypes between healthy human individuals. The table came from immunoSEQ multiplex PCR; TCRdb's copy has only in-frame clones and leaves some out. The sample contains roughly 1 million clones, roughly 80% of which appear only once. The sample taken for sequencing was memory CD4+ T cells sorted from blood. These TCRs come from a man in his late teens or twenties in good health. CDR3s include the opening cysteine and the closing phenylalanine or tryptophan. Each record gives: D gene, V gene, clone size, J gene, CDR3 protein, CDR3 DNA. A D gene is named only where the DNA matches it firmly. A clone size is listed for some rows: how often the clone was seen (once, few, many), or a class if it is expanded.

D: .
V: TRBV27
size: .
J: TRBJ1-3
CDR3: CASSQVAGNTIYF
DNA: TGTGCCAGCAGTCAGGTGGCTGGAAACACCATATATTTT

D: TRBD1
V: TRBV6-5
size: once
J: TRBJ2-1
CDR3: CASSSLGTGYYNEQFF
DNA: TGTGCCAGCAGTTCCCTAGGGACAGGGTACTACAATGAGCAGTTCTTC

D: TRBD1
V: TRBV2
size: .
J: TRBJ1-1
CDR3: CASTRTGTSTEAFF
DNA: TGTGCCAGCACCAGGACAGGGACAAGCACTGAAGCTTTCTTT

D: TRBD2
V: TRBV19
size: .
J: TRBJ2-3
CDR3: CASSNGGGADTQYF
DNA: TGTGCCAGTAGTAATGGCGGGGGGGCCGATACGCAGTATTTT

D: .
V: TRBV6-5
size: .
J: TRBJ1-6
CDR3: CASSAGTMPLHF
DNA: TGTGCCAGCAGCGCCGGGACAATGCCCCTCCACTTT

D: .
V: TRBV30
size: .
J: TRBJ2-5
CDR3: CAWSVQITTDQYF
DNA: TGTGCCTGGAGTGTACAGATTACGACAGACCAGTACTTC

D: .
V: TRBV6-6
size: .
J: TRBJ1-2
CDR3: CASSYLRGGPNYGYTF
DNA: TGTGCCAGCAGTTACTTGCGGGGTGGGCCCAACTATGGCTACACCTTC

D: .
V: TRBV19
size: .
J: TRBJ1-1
CDR3: CASSKKDGNTEAFF
DNA: TGTGCCAGTAGTAAAAAGGACGGGAACACTGAAGCTTTCTTT

D: TRBD2
V: TRBV19
size: once
J: TRBJ2-1
CDR3: CASSVPSGGANEQFF
DNA: TGTGCCAGTAGTGTTCCTAGCGGGGGGGCGAATGAGCAGTTCTTC

D: .
V: TRBV19
size: once
J: TRBJ1-2
CDR3: CASSSRATNYGYTF
DNA: TGTGCCAGTAGTAGCCGGGCAACTAACTATGGCTACACCTTC

D: .
V: TRBV7-9
size: few
J: TRBJ2-2
CDR3: CASGTGNNAGELFF
DNA: TGTGCCAGCGGAACAGGGAATAATGCCGGGGAGCTGTTTTTT

D: TRBD2
V: TRBV6-1
size: few
J: TRBJ2-7
CDR3: CASSAREGTYEQYF
DNA: TGTGCCAGCAGTGCCCGGGAGGGGACCTACGAGCAGTACTTC

D: .
V: TRBV5-1
size: .
J: TRBJ2-7
CDR3: CASSTLGSIDEQYF
DNA: TGCGCCAGCAGCACCCTCGGGAGTATCGACGAGCAGTACTTC

D: TRBD2
V: TRBV6-4
size: .
J: TRBJ2-5
CDR3: CASSDGTSGGTQETQYF
DNA: TGTGCCAGCAGTGACGGGACTAGCGGGGGGACTCAAGAGACCCAGTACTTC

D: .
V: TRBV6-4
size: .
J: TRBJ1-2
CDR3: CASSDLGGRGYTF
DNA: TGTGCCAGCAGTGACCTTGGGGGTCGTGGCTACACCTTC

D: .
V: TRBV21-1
size: .
J: TRBJ2-7
CDR3: CASSPRQDGERGQYF
DNA: TGTGCCAGCAGCCCCCGACAGGATGGGGAACGAGGGCAGTACTTC

D: .
V: TRBV9
size: many
J: TRBJ2-3
CDR3: CASSVEGGLDTQYF
DNA: TGTGCCAGCAGCGTAGAAGGGGGTTTAGATACGCAGTATTTT

D: TRBD1
V: TRBV19
size: .
J: TRBJ2-7
CDR3: CASKGTGSSYEQYF
DNA: TGTGCCAGTAAAGGGACAGGGAGCTCCTACGAGCAGTACTTC

D: .
V: TRBV7-2
size: few
J: TRBJ2-4
CDR3: CASSLGGQRNIQYF
DNA: TGTGCCAGCAGCTTAGGGGGACAAAGAAACATTCAGTACTTC

D: .
V: TRBV27
size: many
J: TRBJ1-1
CDR3: CASSPFTGRSTEAFF
DNA: TGTGCCAGCAGCCCCTTCACAGGGAGGAGCACTGAAGCTTTCTTT

D: .
V: TRBV6-5
size: .
J: TRBJ2-7
CDR3: CASSLGVGSYEQYF
DNA: TGTGCCAGCAGTTTGGGAGTGGGGTCCTACGAGCAGTACTTC

D: .
V: TRBV7-9
size: .
J: TRBJ2-7
CDR3: CASSSKKGGPSYEQYF
DNA: TGTGCCAGCAGCTCGAAAAAGGGGGGTCCCTCCTACGAGCAGTACTTC

D: TRBD2
V: TRBV2
size: .
J: TRBJ2-1
CDR3: CASALASGMYEQFF
DNA: TGTGCCAGCGCTCTGGCTAGCGGGATGTACGAGCAGTTCTTC

D: .
V: TRBV28
size: .
J: TRBJ1-1
CDR3: CASSLEGEAFF
DNA: TGTGCCAGCAGTTTAGAGGGGGAAGCTTTCTTT

D: .
V: TRBV10-2
size: .
J: TRBJ1-2
CDR3: CASRHPPEAYGYTF
DNA: TGCGCCAGCCGCCACCCCCCGGAGGCCTATGGCTACACCTTC

D: .
V: TRBV19
size: .
J: TRBJ1-4
CDR3: CASSGGQSGEAGKLFF
DNA: TGTGCCAGTAGCGGAGGACAGTCGGGGGAGGCTGGGAAACTGTTTTTT

D: TRBD2
V: TRBV30
size: .
J: TRBJ2-2
CDR3: CARGGSFDGELFF
DNA: TGTGCCCGAGGCGGGAGTTTCGACGGGGAGCTGTTTTTT

D: .
V: TRBV10-2
size: .
J: TRBJ2-1
CDR3: CASAGHYNEQFF
DNA: TGCGCCAGCGCGGGACATTACAATGAGCAGTTCTTC

D: .
V: TRBV30
size: few
J: TRBJ2-2
CDR3: CAWSSIQGGLVFF
DNA: TGTGCCTGGAGTAGCATTCAGGGGGGGTTGGTGTTTTTT

D: .
V: TRBV7-9
size: few
J: TRBJ2-7
CDR3: CASSRYRDGPIEQYF
DNA: TGTGCCAGCAGCAGATACCGGGACGGCCCCATCGAGCAGTACTTC

D: .
V: TRBV5-8
size: .
J: TRBJ2-7
CDR3: CASSSYGTRYEQYF
DNA: TGTGCCAGCAGCTCATACGGGACACGCTACGAGCAGTACTTC

D: .
V: TRBV18
size: .
J: TRBJ2-1
CDR3: CASSLGTYNEQFF
DNA: TGTGCCAGCTCACTTGGGACCTACAATGAGCAGTTCTTC

D: TRBD1
V: TRBV29-1
size: .
J: TRBJ1-4
CDR3: CSASPGQGGEKLFF
DNA: TGCAGCGCTTCACCGGGACAGGGTGGGGAAAAACTGTTTTTT

D: TRBD2
V: TRBV7-8
size: many
J: TRBJ2-7
CDR3: CASSERSGSFYEQYF
DNA: TGTGCCAGCAGCGAACGGAGCGGGAGCTTCTACGAGCAGTACTTC

D: .
V: TRBV6-1
size: .
J: TRBJ1-1
CDR3: CASSEFSQGRTEAFF
DNA: TGTGCCAGCAGTGAATTCTCACAGGGAAGGACTGAAGCTTTCTTT

D: .
V: TRBV2
size: many
J: TRBJ2-7
CDR3: CASSEWFASHEQYF
DNA: TGTGCCAGCAGTGAATGGTTTGCATCCCACGAGCAGTACTTC

D: TRBD1
V: TRBV28
size: .
J: TRBJ1-2
CDR3: CASSKGARGYTF
DNA: TGTGCCAGCAGCAAGGGGGCGCGGGGCTACACCTTC

D: TRBD1
V: TRBV11-1
size: .
J: TRBJ1-5
CDR3: CASSPGTGVNQPQHF
DNA: TGTGCCAGCAGCCCAGGGACAGGGGTCAATCAGCCCCAGCATTTT

D: TRBD2
V: TRBV5-1
size: .
J: TRBJ2-2
CDR3: CASSPASGNTGELFF
DNA: TGCGCCAGCAGCCCGGCTAGCGGAAACACCGGGGAGCTGTTTTTT

D: TRBD1
V: TRBV6-5
size: .
J: TRBJ1-1
CDR3: CASSQTGGNTEAFF
DNA: TGTGCCAGCAGTCAGACAGGGGGCAACACTGAAGCTTTCTTT

D: .
V: TRBV7-3
size: .
J: TRBJ2-3
CDR3: CASSAPPGDTQYF
DNA: TGTGCCAGCAGCGCCCCCCCTGGGGATACGCAGTATTTT

D: TRBD1
V: TRBV30
size: .
J: TRBJ1-5
CDR3: CAWSRMGQGFVPQHF
DNA: TGTGCCTGGAGTAGAATGGGACAGGGTTTTGTGCCCCAGCATTTT

D: .
V: TRBV6-5
size: .
J: TRBJ2-1
CDR3: CASKKGDSYNEQFF
DNA: TGTGCCAGCAAGAAAGGGGACTCCTACAATGAGCAGTTCTTC

D: .
V: TRBV6-1
size: once
J: TRBJ2-2
CDR3: CASSVKGWELFF
DNA: TGTGCCAGCAGTGTAAAAGGGTGGGAGCTGTTTTTT

D: TRBD2
V: TRBV6-6
size: .
J: TRBJ2-7
CDR3: CASSRTSGYEQYF
DNA: TGTGCCAGCAGCCGGACTAGCGGCTACGAGCAGTACTTC

D: TRBD1
V: TRBV7-2
size: few
J: TRBJ1-1
CDR3: CASSPVTGGRTEAFF
DNA: TGTGCCAGCAGCCCCGTCACAGGGGGAAGGACTGAAGCTTTCTTT

D: TRBD2
V: TRBV7-2
size: few
J: TRBJ2-5
CDR3: CASSFTGRIVTETQYF
DNA: TGTGCCAGCAGCTTCACCGGGAGGATAGTAACGGAGACCCAGTACTTC

D: .
V: TRBV29-1
size: .
J: TRBJ1-5
CDR3: CSVGHYSNQPQHF
DNA: TGCAGCGTCGGACATTATAGCAATCAGCCCCAGCATTTT

D: .
V: TRBV2
size: .
J: TRBJ2-5
CDR3: CASSEAPGKETQYF
DNA: TGTGCCAGCAGTGAAGCACCAGGGAAAGAGACCCAGTACTTC

D: .
V: TRBV10-1
size: many
J: TRBJ2-3
CDR3: CASSDGTTDTQYF
DNA: TGCGCCAGCAGTGATGGAACCACAGATACGCAGTATTTT